This T cell receptor (beta chain) originates from a study of CD8 T cells in Susac syndrome. Study in general: Among sequenced Susac syndrome patients, more than five had active disease and roughly eight were in remission. Study-wide results and caveats: The TCR sequencing and HLA analysis in the study involved a relatively small number of individuals, as the study acknowledged.

RNA was extracted with the RNeasy kit, and a quantity of roughly 0.5 to 1 ug was reverse transcribed using random hexamers. In TCRdb, the immunoSEQ multiplex PCR reads were re-called with MiXCR into one record per CDR3 protein. The repertoire holds 150,000 or so distinct CDR3 sequences, with just under 95% as singletons. Concerning this clonotype itself: The target antigen is unknown.

The authors negatively isolated CD8+ and CD4+ T cells and FACS-enriched TEMRA cells. The clonotype was recovered from a human donor with Susac syndrome. Source material: CD4+ T cells from PBMCs.

CDR3 in DNA: TGTGCCAGCAGCGCAACCGGGACTCCGTATGGCTACACCTTC. Its translation: CASSATGTPYGYTF. The chain uses TRBV7-9 and TRBJ1-2; perhaps TRBD1 as D (5 bases). V lost 5 bases and J 5 bases, leaving 15 bases between the germline ends. Germline V gene lookup returns CDR1 SEHNR and CDR2 FQNEAQ (reference sequence). The CDR3 loop spans 14 amino acids.